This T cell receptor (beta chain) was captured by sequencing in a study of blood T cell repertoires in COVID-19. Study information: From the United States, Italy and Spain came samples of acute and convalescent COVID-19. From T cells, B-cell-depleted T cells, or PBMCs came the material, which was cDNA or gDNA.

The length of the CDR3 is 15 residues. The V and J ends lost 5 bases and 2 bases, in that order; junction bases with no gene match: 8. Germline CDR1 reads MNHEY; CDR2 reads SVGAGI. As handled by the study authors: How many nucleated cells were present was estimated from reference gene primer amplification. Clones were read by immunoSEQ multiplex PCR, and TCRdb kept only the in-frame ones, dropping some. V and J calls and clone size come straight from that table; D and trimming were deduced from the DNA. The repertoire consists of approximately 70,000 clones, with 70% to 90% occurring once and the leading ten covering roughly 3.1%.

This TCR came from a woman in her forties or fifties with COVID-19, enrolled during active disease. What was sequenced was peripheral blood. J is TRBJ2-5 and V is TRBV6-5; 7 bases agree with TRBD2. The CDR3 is CASSLGLAVQETQYF. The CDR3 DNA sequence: TGTGCCAGCAGTCTGGGGCTAGCGGTGCAAGAGACCCAGTACTTC.